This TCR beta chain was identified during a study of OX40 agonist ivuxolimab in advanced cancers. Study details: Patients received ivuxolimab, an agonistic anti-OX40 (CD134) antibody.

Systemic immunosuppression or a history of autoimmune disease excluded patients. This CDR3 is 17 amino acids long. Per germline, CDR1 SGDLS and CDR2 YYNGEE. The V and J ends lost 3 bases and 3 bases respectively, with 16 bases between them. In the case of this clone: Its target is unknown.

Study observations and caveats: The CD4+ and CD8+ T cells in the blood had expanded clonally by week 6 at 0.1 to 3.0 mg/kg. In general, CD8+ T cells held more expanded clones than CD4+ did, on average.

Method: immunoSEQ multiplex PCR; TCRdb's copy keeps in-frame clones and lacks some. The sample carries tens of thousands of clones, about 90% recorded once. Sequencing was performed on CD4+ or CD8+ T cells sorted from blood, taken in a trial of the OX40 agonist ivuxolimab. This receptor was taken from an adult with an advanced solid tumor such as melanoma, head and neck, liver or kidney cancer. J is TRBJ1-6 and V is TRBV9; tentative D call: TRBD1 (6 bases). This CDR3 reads CASSAPNRDGYNSPLHF. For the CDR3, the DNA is TGTGCCAGCAGCGCCCCGAACAGGGACGGCTATAATTCACCCCTCCACTTT.